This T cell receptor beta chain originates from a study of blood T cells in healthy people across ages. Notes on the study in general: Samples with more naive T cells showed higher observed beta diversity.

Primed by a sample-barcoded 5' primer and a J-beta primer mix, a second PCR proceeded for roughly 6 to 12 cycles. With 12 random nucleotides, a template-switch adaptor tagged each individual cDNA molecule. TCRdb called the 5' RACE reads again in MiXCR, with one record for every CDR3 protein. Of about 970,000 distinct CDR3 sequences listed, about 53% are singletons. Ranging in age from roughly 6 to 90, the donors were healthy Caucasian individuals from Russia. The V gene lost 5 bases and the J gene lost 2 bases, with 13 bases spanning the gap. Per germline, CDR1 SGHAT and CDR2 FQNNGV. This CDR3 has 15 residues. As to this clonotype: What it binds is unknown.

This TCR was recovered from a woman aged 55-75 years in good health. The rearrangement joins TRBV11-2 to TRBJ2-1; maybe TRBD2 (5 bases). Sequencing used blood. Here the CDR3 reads CASSKDWTPYNEQFF. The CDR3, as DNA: TGTGCCAGCAGCAAGGACTGGACCCCCTACAATGAGCAGTTCTTC.